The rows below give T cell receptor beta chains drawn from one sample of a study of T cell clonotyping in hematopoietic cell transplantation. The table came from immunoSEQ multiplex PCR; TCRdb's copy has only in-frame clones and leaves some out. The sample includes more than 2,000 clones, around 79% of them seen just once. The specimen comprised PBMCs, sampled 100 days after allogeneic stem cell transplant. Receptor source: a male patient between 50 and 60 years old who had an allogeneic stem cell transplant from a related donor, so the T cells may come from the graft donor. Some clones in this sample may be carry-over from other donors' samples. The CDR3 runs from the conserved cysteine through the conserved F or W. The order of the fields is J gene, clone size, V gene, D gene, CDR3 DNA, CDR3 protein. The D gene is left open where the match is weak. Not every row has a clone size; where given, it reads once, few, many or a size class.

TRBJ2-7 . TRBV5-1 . TGCGCCAGCAGCCTTGACCCGACTGCCACCTACGAGCAGTACTTC CASSLDPTATYEQYF
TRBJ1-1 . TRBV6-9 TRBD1 TGTGCCAGCAGAAGTCAGGGGGCAATGAACACTGAAGCTTTCTTT CASRSQGAMNTEAFF
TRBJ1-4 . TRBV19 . TGTGCCAGTAGCTTAAGGCAGGGAGCAACTAATGAAAAACTGTTTTTT CASSLRQGATNEKLFF
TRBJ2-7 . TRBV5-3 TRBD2 TGTGCCAGAAGGCCTTATAGCGGGGACGACTCCTACGAGCAGTACTTC CARRPYSGDDSYEQYF
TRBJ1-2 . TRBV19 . TGTGCCAGTAGTGTGGAAGGCGCCTGGGGCTACACCTTC CASSVEGAWGYTF
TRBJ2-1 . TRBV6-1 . TGTGCCAGCAGTGAGTTTACGGGGTGGGGGCACAATGAGCAGTTCTTC CASSEFTGWGHNEQFF
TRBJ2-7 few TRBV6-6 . TGTGCCAGCAGTTTAGGGATAAGACAGGACGAGCAGTACTTC CASSLGIRQDEQYF
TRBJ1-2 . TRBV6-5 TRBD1 TGTGCCAGCCGCCCCCCGGGACAGGGCAACTATGGCTACACCTTC CASRPPGQGNYGYTF
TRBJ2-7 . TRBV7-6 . TGTGCCAGCAGCTTAGCAGAGGCCTACGAGCAGTACTTC CASSLAEAYEQYF
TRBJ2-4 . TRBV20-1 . TGCAGTGCTATAGGGGCACAGATTCAGTACTTC CSAIGAQIQYF
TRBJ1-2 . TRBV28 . TGTGCCAGCAGTAACAACCGGAACTATGGCTACACCTTC CASSNNRNYGYTF
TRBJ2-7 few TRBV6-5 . TGTGCCAGCAGTTCCCCTTTCAACAGGGTCTACGAGCAGTACTTC CASSSPFNRVYEQYF
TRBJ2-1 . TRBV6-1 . TGTGCCAGCAGTGAGGGGGGTTATGAGCAGTTCTTC CASSEGGYEQFF